What follows are 20 T cell receptor beta chains derived from one specimen sequenced in a study of blood T cell repertoires in COVID-19. Using immunoSEQ multiplex PCR, the repertoire was profiled, and TCRdb retains in-frame clones only, with some absent. In the table there are approximately 270,000 clones, about 91% of which are singletons. Source material: PBMCs or T cells enriched from blood (not recorded which). These TCRs come from a human donor in a cohort exposed to, infected with or recovered from COVID-19 (not recorded which). The donor label of this sample is uncertain.

The CDR3 DNA sequence: TGTGCCAGCAGCGTCCAGGCGACCTATGGAAACACCATATATTTT. It translates to CASSVQATYGNTIYF. This chain joins TRBV9 and TRBJ1-3; D call uncertain. V was cut by 2 bases and J by 3 bases, with 12 bases left in between. There are 15 residues in the CDR3. The germline CDR1 and CDR2 sequences are SGDLS and YYNGEE.

J is TRBJ2-2 and V is TRBV19; TRBD1 matches 7 bases. The CDR3 runs to 14 residues. Germline loops: CDR1 LNHDA, CDR2 SQIVND (reference sequence). Trimming at V came to 7 bases and at J to 5 bases, leaving 7 bases not matched to a gene. This chain's CDR3 is CASTAGGSTGELFF. The DNA for the CDR3 is TGTGCCAGTACAGCAGGGGGAAGTACCGGGGAGCTGTTTTTT.

CDR3 sequence reads: CSVEIQGGTQYF. The CDR3 DNA reads TGCAGCGTTGAAATCCAGGGGGGGACCCAGTACTTC. The chain carries TRBV29-1 and TRBJ2-5; perhaps TRBD1 as D (7 bases). Trimming removed 2 bases at V and 7 bases at J, with 11 bases between. The germline V gene encodes CDR1 SQVTM and CDR2 ANQGSEA. The CDR3 consists of 12 residues.

This rearrangement joins TRBV28 to TRBJ1-2; unclear D gene. Germline V gene sequence: CDR1 MDHEN, CDR2 SYDVKM. V was pared by 4 bases and J by 2 bases, with 8 bases between. This CDR3 region has 13 residues. The CDR3 protein is CASSWARNYGYTF. The CDR3 bases are TGTGCCAGCAGTTGGGCACGCAACTATGGCTACACCTTC.

The V gene is TRBV5-1, the J gene TRBJ2-3, with D possibly matching TRBD1 (6 bases). The CDR3 extends over 14 amino acids. V lost 6 bases, J lost 2 bases, and 13 bases lay in between. Germline lookup yields CDR1 SGHRS and CDR2 YFSETQ. CDR3 loop: CASTPDSPTDTQYF. CDR3 DNA sequence: TGCGCCAGCACCCCGGACAGTCCCACAGATACGCAGTATTTT.

The rearrangement uses TRBV6-1 and TRBJ2-5, with 7 positions matching TRBD2. With 0 bases clipped from V and 6 bases from J, the junction kept 4 bases outside the gene matches. This CDR3 has 14 amino acids. CDR1 is MNHNS and CDR2 is SASEGT in the germline V gene. DNA for the CDR3: TGTGCCAGCAGTGAAGCGGGGGGGGGAAAGACCCAGTACTTC. It encodes CASSEAGGGKTQYF.

This sequence joins TRBV6-5 and TRBJ1-1; D may be TRBD1 (5 bases). The CDR3 is made up of 13 amino acids. The germline CDR1 and CDR2 sequences are MNHEY and SVGAGI. The V and J ends lost 1 base and 4 bases respectively, with 7 bases between them. The CDR3 reads CASSYWGGTEAFF. In DNA, the CDR3 is TGTGCCAGCAGTTACTGGGGGGGCACTGAAGCTTTCTTT.

The chain recombines TRBV6-4 with TRBJ2-5, with unresolved D. Germline CDR1 and CDR2: MRHNA and SNTAGT. V lost 3 bases and J 2 bases, leaving 13 bases between the germline ends. CDR3 length equals 15 residues. CDR3 in amino acids: CASSETLGGQETQYF. The DNA for the CDR3 is TGTGCCAGCAGTGAGACTTTAGGCGGTCAAGAGACCCAGTACTTC.

The rearrangement links TRBV6-4 to TRBJ1-6; D may be TRBD1 (5 bases). V shed 0 bases and J shed 3 bases, with 6 bases lying between them. CDR3 length: 15 residues. Germline V lookup: CDR1 MRHNA, CDR2 SNTAGT. CDR3 sequence (DNA): TGTGCCAGCAGTGACTCGGGGGGCTATAATTCACCCCTCCACTTT. This encodes CASSDSGGYNSPLHF.

CDR3: CASSDGTGGHEQYF. The CDR3 DNA sequence: TGTGCCAGCAGTGACGGGACAGGGGGTCACGAGCAGTACTTC. This rearrangement joins TRBV6-2 or TRBV6-3 to TRBJ2-7, with 11 bases lining up with TRBD1. The V and J ends lost 5 bases and 5 bases, in that order; junction bases with no gene match: 5. CDR1 and CDR2 (germline): MNHEY, SVGEGT. This CDR3 has 14 amino acids.

V usage is TRBV5-1 and J usage is TRBJ1-2, with D maybe TRBD1 (6 bases). V lost 0 bases and J lost 6, with 15 bases in between. The V gene's germline CDR1 is SGHRS and CDR2 YFSETQ. The CDR3 is 15 residues long. CDR3 in amino acids: CASSLVQGPGDGYTF. CDR3 nucleotide sequence: TGCGCCAGCAGCTTGGTCCAGGGGCCTGGGGATGGCTACACCTTC.

This chain links TRBV2 with TRBJ2-5, with D maybe TRBD2 (5 bases). Germline lookup yields CDR1 SNHLY and CDR2 FYNNEI. This CDR3 has 14 amino acids. Trimming removed 8 bases at V and 2 bases at J, with 15 bases between. CDR3 loop: CASWIGGLQETQYF. In DNA, the CDR3 is TGTGCCAGCTGGATAGGAGGTCTTCAAGAGACCCAGTACTTC.

The chain joins TRBV18 to TRBJ2-7, with 10 bases fitting TRBD1. The germline gives CDR1 KGHSH, CDR2 LQKENI. This CDR3 spans 16 amino acids. V lost 3 bases to trimming and J lost 4 bases; unmatched junction nucleotides: 9. The CDR3 nucleotides read TGTGCCAGCTCACCCTCAACCGGGACAGGGGCTTACGAGCAGTACTTC. Translation: CASSPSTGTGAYEQYF.

The V gene is TRBV5-8, the J gene TRBJ1-6; D possibly corresponds to TRBD1 (6 bases). The CDR3 loop spans 16 amino acids. Germline V lookup: CDR1 SGHTS, CDR2 YDEGEE. V dropped 6 bases and J dropped 11 bases, with 24 bases sitting between them. The CDR3, as DNA: TGTGCCAGCACCCTGGAGGGAGGGGGGTTAATGACACCCCTCCACTTT. Translation gives CASTLEGGGLMTPLHF.

The chain couples TRBV18 to TRBJ1-3, with 7 bases that match TRBD1. The V gene end was trimmed by 1 base and the J gene end by 0 bases; junction bases not matched to a gene: 3. The CDR3 contains 16 residues. The germline V gene has CDR1 KGHSH and CDR2 LQKENI. The CDR3 is CASSPQGANSGNTIYF. As DNA, the CDR3 is TGTGCCAGCTCACCACAGGGGGCGAACTCTGGAAACACCATATATTTT.

This clone came up once. V usage is TRBV27 and J usage is TRBJ2-3; 8 nucleotides match TRBD2. V lost 6 bases and J lost 3; bases outside the gene matches: 14. Germline assignment: CDR1 MNHEY and CDR2 SMNVEV (reference sequence). The length of the CDR3 is 17 residues. CDR3 bases: TGTGCCAGCAGCCCACGGTTGGGCGGGGGGCGGACAGATACGCAGTATTTT. Protein sequence: CASSPRLGGGRTDTQYF.

This CDR3 is CASSIERGQPQHF. The DNA of the CDR3 is TGTGCCAGTAGTATAGAGCGGGGTCAGCCCCAGCATTTT. V and J are TRBV19 and TRBJ1-5; D gene unclear. Germline lookup yields CDR1 LNHDA and CDR2 SQIVND (reference sequence). V lost 0 bases and J lost 6, with 6 bases in between. CDR3 length equals 13 residues.

The V gene is TRBV5-1, the J gene TRBJ1-1; D remains ambiguous. This CDR3 is built from 15 residues. The V gene lost 0 bases and the J gene lost 3 bases, with 12 bases spanning the gap. Germline V gene data show CDR1 as SGHRS and CDR2 as YFSETQ. The CDR3 nucleotides read TGCGCCAGCAGCTTGGCCGGCGGCACCCACACTGAAGCTTTCTTT. Translation gives CASSLAGGTHTEAFF. Full variable domain (outside the CDR3, taken from reference TRBV5-1 and TRBJ1-1): KAGVTQTPRYLIKTRGQQVTLSCSPISGHRSVSWYQQTPGQGLQFLFEYFSETQRNKGNFPGRFSGRQFSNSRSEMNVSTLELGDSALYLCASSLAGGTHTEAFFGQGTRLTVV.

The V call is TRBV2, the J call TRBJ1-6, with 9 nucleotides matching TRBD1. Germline lookup yields CDR1 SNHLY and CDR2 FYNNEI. CDR3 length: 17 amino acids. V trimming: 6 bases; J trimming: 6 bases; junction bases outside the gene matches: 12. CDR3 residues: CASRYPDTGGINSPLHF. DNA for the CDR3: TGTGCCAGCAGATACCCCGACACAGGGGGCATTAATTCACCCCTCCACTTT.

V and J are TRBV6-5 and TRBJ2-1; D is undetermined. Deletions cut 4 bases from V and 4 bases from J, with 14 bases between. The CDR3 has 15 amino acids. CDR1 and CDR2 (germline): MNHEY, SVGAGI. In DNA, the CDR3 is TGTGCCAGCAGTTCAGGTCGCATGTCGTACAATGAGCAGTTCTTC. This translates into CASSSGRMSYNEQFF.